Below, 31 T cell receptor beta chains from the same sample are listed, as sequenced in a study of blood T cells in healthy people across ages. Primers used in a second PCR of roughly 6 to 12 cycles were a sample-barcoded 5' primer and a J-beta primer mix. TCRdb redid the calling of the 5' RACE reads with MiXCR, one entry per CDR3 protein. The table includes 780,000 or so distinct CDR3 sequences, roughly 56% detected once. The sample consisted of blood. These receptors were obtained from a man aged 40-49 years in good health.

The gene calls are TRBV3-1 and TRBJ2-2; 11 bases agree with TRBD2. V was clipped by 4 bases and J by 5 bases; unmatched bases: 6. Germline V gives CDR1 LGHDT, CDR2 YNNKEL (reference sequence). This CDR3 is 16 amino acids long. The CDR3 sequence: CASSLLPSGGTGELFF. The DNA for the CDR3 is TGTGCCAGCAGCCTGCTTCCTAGCGGGGGGACCGGGGAGCTGTTTTTT.

The chain links TRBV7-2 to TRBJ2-5, with D unresolved. Germline-derived CDR1 and CDR2 are SGHTA and FQGNSA. Trimming took off 4 bases at V and 5 bases at J, with 14 bases between the two ends. The CDR3 loop spans 14 amino acids. In DNA, the CDR3 is TGTGCCAGCAGCTCGCAATCGGCACGGGAGACCCAGTACTTC. It is translated as CASSSQSARETQYF.

In this sample, this clonotype turned up a few times. The genes are TRBV6-5 and TRBJ2-7; no clear D. Trimming cost V 6 bases and J 2 bases, with 17 bases left between them. The CDR3 consists of 15 residues. Germline lookup yields CDR1 MNHEY and CDR2 SVGAGI. The CDR3: CASSPNPEGPYEQYF. CDR3 in DNA: TGTGCCAGCAGCCCCAACCCCGAAGGACCCTACGAGCAGTACTTC.

This clonotype showed up many times. This may be a read error, as it is one base from a much larger clone. The gene calls are TRBV6-5 and TRBJ2-5; D uncertain. The CDR3 spans 14 residues. The germline gives CDR1 MNHEY, CDR2 SVGAGI. CDR3 nucleotide sequence: TGTGCCAGCAGTGACTCGAATCCGCAAGAGACCCAGTACTTC. This translates into CASSDSNPQETQYF.

This clonotype was counted a few times. The rearrangement links TRBV3-1 to TRBJ2-1; 9 nucleotides align to TRBD1. The length of the CDR3 is 15 residues. Germline assignment: CDR1 LGHDT and CDR2 YNNKEL (reference sequence). The V gene end was trimmed by 1 base and the J gene end by 5 bases; junction bases not matched to a gene: 3. The CDR3: CASSQVGTGHNEQFF. In nucleotides, the CDR3 is TGTGCCAGCAGCCAAGTTGGGACAGGGCACAATGAGCAGTTCTTC.

The chain is built from TRBV29-1 and TRBJ2-5; TRBD2 is a possible D gene (6 bases). V dropped 2 bases and J dropped 5 bases, with 12 bases sitting between them. The CDR3 totals 13 residues. In germline, CDR1 is SQVTM, CDR2 ANQGSEA. The CDR3 sequence is CSVEPRESETQYF. The DNA of the CDR3 is TGCAGCGTTGAACCCCGGGAGTCGGAGACCCAGTACTTC.

The rearrangement uses TRBV7-2 and TRBJ2-1; D gene uncertain. With 5 bases removed from V and 9 bases from J, the gap between germline ends came to 11 bases. The CDR3 totals 12 residues. The germline gives CDR1 SGHTA, CDR2 FQGNSA. Here the CDR3 DNA reads TGTGCCAGCAGCGTCAACTGGGTTGAGCAGTTCTTC. Translation gives CASSVNWVEQFF.

This clonotype was seen a few times. This chain links TRBV29-1 with TRBJ1-5, with 8 bases aligning to TRBD1. Germline CDR1 is SQVTM and CDR2 is ANQGSEA. This CDR3 has 14 residues. V was pared by 6 bases and J by 2 bases, with 6 bases of the junction left unmatched. CDR3 coding DNA: TGCAGCGTCTCACAGGGGGATGGCAATCAGCCCCAGCATTTT. The encoded protein is CSVSQGDGNQPQHF.

This chain links TRBV11-3 with TRBJ2-5, with a weak D call TRBD1 (7 bases). V dropped 10 bases and J dropped 7 bases, with 25 bases sitting between them. The CDR3 is made up of 15 amino acids. CDR1 and CDR2 (germline): SGHNT, YENEEA. CDR3 bases: TGTGCCACGACTAGTACAATACAGGGGACCGTGACCCAGTACTTC. Translated: CATTSTIQGTVTQYF.

The V call is TRBV29-1, the J call TRBJ1-2; no clear D. Trimming took off 4 bases at V and 4 bases at J, with 10 bases between the two ends. CDR1 is SQVTM and CDR2 is ANQGSEA in the germline V gene. CDR3 length: 12 amino acids. The CDR3 nucleotides read TGCAGCGTTGCCGAGAGTTCCTATGGCTACACCTTC. This encodes CSVAESSYGYTF.

V gene TRBV30 combines with J gene TRBJ1-5; D may be TRBD1 (6 bases). The V end was cut by 0 bases, the J end by 5 bases, with 8 bases between. Germline V gives CDR1 GTSNPN, CDR2 SVGIG (reference sequence). The CDR3 sequence is 13 residues long. The CDR3 sequence is CAWSVHRDQPQHF. The CDR3 DNA sequence: TGTGCCTGGAGTGTCCACAGGGATCAGCCCCAGCATTTT.

A word on this clonotype: This may arise from a read error, as a much more abundant clone is one base away. The chain combines TRBV14 with TRBJ1-2; D ambiguous. This CDR3 is built from 11 residues. Germline V gene data show CDR1 as SGHDN and CDR2 as FVKESK. The V and J ends lost 0 bases and 8 bases respectively, with 4 bases between them. The CDR3 sequence: CASSQDQGYTF. Written as DNA, the CDR3 is TGTGCCAGCAGCCAAGATCAGGGCTACACCTTC.

This sequence joins TRBV5-1 and TRBJ2-7; 9 bases align to TRBD1. The ends lost 4 bases at V and 2 bases at J; junction bases unmatched: 7. The CDR3 loop spans 15 amino acids. Germline CDR1 SGHRS, CDR2 YFSETQ. CDR3 coding DNA: TGCGCCAGCAGCACGGCGGGACAGGGCCCCTACGAGCAGTACTTC. This encodes CASSTAGQGPYEQYF.

V and J are TRBV3-1 and TRBJ2-1; 9 bases are a match to TRBD2. The J call may not be correct, given that the DNA end is closer to TRBJ2-7. The CDR3 extends over 13 amino acids. The germline CDR1 and CDR2 sequences are LGHDT and YNNKEL (reference sequence). CDR3 amino acids: CASGLAGLDEQYF. The CDR3 bases are TGTGCCAGCGGGCTAGCGGGGTTAGATGAGCAGTACTTC.

This chain joins TRBV20-1 and TRBJ1-2, with TRBD1 matching over 7 bases. The CDR3 has 16 residues. Germline V gene data show CDR1 as DFQATT and CDR2 as SNEGSKA (reference sequence). Trimming took 4 bases from V and 8 from J; bases not matched to a gene: 19. The CDR3 DNA reads TGCAGTGCTAACCCTCGCGAGGGGGCAATTTCGAGAGGCTACACCTTC. This sequence encodes CSANPREGAISRGYTF.

The chain recombines TRBV9 with TRBJ2-6; TRBD1 matches at 10 bases. The germline V gene has CDR1 SGDLS and CDR2 YYNGEE. The CDR3 contains 18 residues. The V gene end was trimmed by 3 bases and the J gene end by 0 bases; junction bases not matched to a gene: 6. In nucleotides, the CDR3 is TGTGCCAGCAGCGCGACGGGACAGGGGCTCTCTGGGGCCAACGTCCTGACTTTC. Amino acids: CASSATGQGLSGANVLTF.

The chain is built from TRBV12-3 or TRBV12-4 and TRBJ1-4, with TRBD1 as a possible D gene (6 bases). V shed 5 bases and J shed 0 bases, with 16 bases lying between them. The CDR3 is 17 residues long. DNA for the CDR3: TGTGCCAGCAGTCCGGACAGACTCACCGCAACTAATGAAAAACTGTTTTTT. The encoded protein is CASSPDRLTATNEKLFF.

J is TRBJ2-4 and V is TRBV9; TRBD2 matches 8 bases. The ends lost 4 bases at V and 8 bases at J; junction bases unmatched: 8. Germline lookup yields CDR1 SGDLS and CDR2 YYNGEE. The CDR3 consists of 14 residues. The CDR3 nucleotides are TGTGCCAGCAGCCTCAGCGGGGGCCGGGACATTCAGTACTTC. The encoded protein is CASSLSGGRDIQYF.

The J gene is TRBJ1-5, the V gene TRBV4-1, with D unresolved. Germline values: CDR1 MGHRA, CDR2 YSYEKL. This CDR3 region has 17 residues. V was clipped by 0 bases and J by 4 bases, with 16 bases between them. The CDR3 DNA reads TGCGCCAGCAGCCAAGAGTGGGCAGTACCCGTAAATCAGCCCCAGCATTTT. It codes for CASSQEWAVPVNQPQHF.

This clonotype has a handful of counts. This chain uses TRBV28 with TRBJ1-2; no clear D gene. Germline assignment: CDR1 MDHEN and CDR2 SYDVKM. The ends were cut back, 7 bases at V and 4 bases at J, with 10 bases in the middle. The CDR3 length is 12 residues. CDR3 coding DNA: TGTGCCAGCAAGTCCGAACGCTATGGCTACACCTTC. Protein sequence: CASKSERYGYTF.

This clonotype was detected only once. This chain links TRBV3-1 with TRBJ2-6; D is unclear. Germline lookup yields CDR1 LGHDT and CDR2 YNNKEL (reference sequence). This CDR3 is 15 amino acids long. V was shortened by 5 bases and J by 4 bases, with 12 bases between the two germline ends. The CDR3 DNA reads as TGTGCCAGCAGCAACAGTGACTCGGGGGCCAACGTCCTGACTTTC. This sequence encodes CASSNSDSGANVLTF.

This chain links TRBV7-9 with TRBJ1-6, with 9 bases that match TRBD1. Germline V gene data show CDR1 as SEHNR and CDR2 as FQNEAQ (reference sequence). Losses at the gene ends were 1 base for V and 7 bases for J; bases not matched to a gene: 5. This CDR3 contains 16 residues. Here the CDR3 DNA reads TGTGCCAGCAGCTTAGTCTCTGGGACAGGGAATTCACCCCTCCACTTT. Amino acid sequence: CASSLVSGTGNSPLHF.

The chain has TRBV12-3 or TRBV12-4 and TRBJ2-7, with TRBD2 matching 11 bases. CDR3 length equals 14 residues. After removal of 7 bases from V and 2 bases from J, the junction contained 4 bases not matched to a gene. CDR3 amino acids: CASKGTSGPYEQYF. The CDR3 DNA follows: TGTGCCAGCAAGGGGACTAGCGGTCCCTACGAGCAGTACTTC.

The rearrangement uses TRBV5-1 and TRBJ1-1; maybe TRBD1 (6 bases). Germline CDR1 SGHRS, CDR2 YFSETQ. V lost 7 bases to trimming and J lost 3 bases, with 10 bases between them. The CDR3 contains 12 residues. This CDR3 reads CASGRGDTEAFF. The DNA of the CDR3 is TGCGCCAGCGGCAGGGGAGACACTGAAGCTTTCTTT.

The chain employs TRBV9 and TRBJ2-1; D may be TRBD2 (6 bases). The J call is uncertain, as TRBJ2-7 better fits the DNA end. This CDR3 contains 17 residues. Germline assignment: CDR1 SGDLS and CDR2 YYNGEE. The CDR3 DNA reads as TGTGCCAGCACGAATTACACGGGAGCGAGCTCCTACAATGAGCAGTACTTC. Translation: CASTNYTGASSYNEQYF.

This chain links TRBV27 with TRBJ1-1; 9 bases map to TRBD1. Looked up from germline, CDR1 is MNHEY and CDR2 is SMNVEV (reference sequence). This CDR3 is 15 amino acids long. Trimming removed 4 bases from V and 5 bases from J; junction bases left unmatched: 8. In DNA, the CDR3 is TGTGCCAGCAGTTGGGGGGACAGGGCAGGTACTGAAGCTTTCTTT. This codes for CASSWGDRAGTEAFF.

This clonotype has more than one count but fewer than ten. The chain is built from TRBV29-1 and TRBJ2-5; TRBD2 might be the D (6 bases). The CDR3 contains 14 residues. Trimming took 5 bases from V and 1 from J, leaving 14 bases between them. Germline-derived CDR1 and CDR2 are SQVTM and ANQGSEA. The CDR3 DNA follows: TGCAGCGTTCAAGCGGGCCCTACCCAAGAGACCCAGTACTTC. This gives the protein CSVQAGPTQETQYF.

J is TRBJ2-7 and V is TRBV29-1, with a tentative D call TRBD1 (6 bases). The length of the CDR3 is 12 residues. The germline V gene has CDR1 SQVTM and CDR2 ANQGSEA. CDR3 region: CSARGIVREQYF. The CDR3, as DNA: TGCAGTGCCAGGGGCATAGTCCGCGAGCAGTACTTC.

This clonotype was picked up many times. The J gene is TRBJ2-3, the V gene TRBV7-2; D not resolved. Trimming took off 2 bases at V and 4 bases at J, with 10 bases between the two ends. Per germline, CDR1 SGHTA and CDR2 FQGNSA. The length of the CDR3 is 14 residues. The CDR3 sequence is CASSLSHSADTQYF. CDR3 coding DNA: TGTGCCAGCAGCTTATCCCACTCGGCAGATACGCAGTATTTT.

Points on this clonotype: A much larger clonotype is one base distant, so this may be a read error. The rearrangement links TRBV3-1 to TRBJ1-2; D call uncertain. This CDR3 is 14 amino acids long. CDR1 is LGHDT and CDR2 is YNNKEL in the germline V gene (reference sequence). Trimming pared 0 bases from V and 6 bases from J, leaving 11 bases between. CDR3 nucleotides: TGTGCCAGCAGCCAAGATTGGCAGAACGATGGCTACACCTTC. Translating it yields CASSQDWQNDGYTF. Combining the CDR3 with reference TRBV3-1 and TRBJ1-2 gives the whole variable domain DTAVSQTPKYLVTQMGNDKSIKCEQNLGHDTMYWYKQDSKKFLKIMFSYNNKELIINETVPNRFSPKSPDKAHLNLHINSLELGDSAVYFCASSQDWQNDGYTFGSGTRLTVV.

V gene TRBV20-1 combines with J gene TRBJ2-5, with D tentatively TRBD1 (6 bases). The CDR3 contains 17 residues. The germline CDR1 and CDR2 sequences are DFQATT and SNEGSKA (reference sequence). V was trimmed by 0 bases and J by 5 bases, leaving 22 bases between them. The CDR3 nucleotides are TGCAGTGCTAGAGATGTGTTTGGAACAGGGAACATCGAGACCCAGTACTTC. Amino acid sequence: CSARDVFGTGNIETQYF.